The 13 T cell receptor beta chains below were found in one sample sequenced in a study of CD8+ T cells in alopecia areata. Extraction of RNA preceded its reverse transcription into cDNA, which served as the sequencing template. Assay used: immunoSEQ multiplex PCR; TCRdb lists only in-frame clones, some missing. Here the sample spans around 140,000 clones, about 90% being singletons. This sample comprised CD8+ T cells sorted from blood, obtained at week 0. The receptors come from a human donor with alopecia areata.

The J gene is TRBJ2-7, the V gene TRBV27; D perhaps matches TRBD2 (5 bases). Germline loops: CDR1 MNHEY, CDR2 SMNVEV (reference sequence). The CDR3 contains 13 residues. The V gene lost 5 bases and the J gene lost 4 bases, with 12 bases spanning the gap. The CDR3 sequence: CASSLGLAYEQYF. The CDR3, as DNA: TGTGCCAGCAGTCTGGGCCTAGCTTACGAGCAGTACTTC.

J is TRBJ2-7 and V is TRBV27, with 11 bases that match TRBD2. CDR3 size: 15 residues. Germline assignment: CDR1 MNHEY and CDR2 SMNVEV (reference sequence). The V and J ends lost 10 bases and 2 bases, in that order; junction bases with no gene match: 10. The CDR3 loop is CATGLGLAAPYEQYF. The CDR3 region has the DNA TGTGCCACCGGCCTGGGACTAGCGGCCCCCTACGAGCAGTACTTC.

The chain employs TRBV6-1 and TRBJ1-1, with D unresolved. The CDR3 runs to 11 residues. Trimming removed 6 bases at V and 1 base at J, with 3 bases between. Germline V lookup: CDR1 MNHNS, CDR2 SASEGT. CDR3 protein: CASRGNTEAFF. DNA for the CDR3: TGTGCCAGCAGAGGGAACACTGAAGCTTTCTTT.

This clone has only one observation. V is TRBV29-1 and J is TRBJ2-5; TRBD1 aligns across 10 bases. The DNA end is a closer match to TRBJ2-7, so the J assignment may be wrong. The CDR3 extends over 15 amino acids. Germline CDR1 SQVTM, CDR2 ANQGSEA. The CDR3 region is CSVEYAGQGDYEQYF. DNA of the CDR3: TGCAGCGTTGAATACGCCGGACAGGGGGACTACGAGCAGTACTTC.

The rearrangement links TRBV9 to TRBJ2-2; D ambiguous. Trimming took 2 bases from V and 0 from J, leaving 11 bases between them. CDR1 SGDLS and CDR2 YYNGEE come from the germline V gene. The CDR3 spans 16 residues. The CDR3 region is CASSVDTTANTGELFF. The CDR3 DNA follows: TGTGCCAGCAGCGTCGACACCACCGCGAACACCGGGGAGCTGTTTTTT.

The gene calls are TRBV7-9 and TRBJ1-2; 8 positions match TRBD1. Germline V gives CDR1 SEHNR, CDR2 FQNEAQ (reference sequence). The length of the CDR3 is 15 residues. After removal of 1 base from V and 9 bases from J, the junction contained 10 bases not matched to a gene. The CDR3 DNA sequence: TGTGCCAGCAGCTTAGAAGGTTTGGACAGGGAACGCTACACCTTC. Encoded protein: CASSLEGLDRERYTF.

The genes are TRBV27 and TRBJ2-6; weak D call: TRBD1 (6 bases). Deletions cut 2 bases from V and 4 bases from J, with 18 bases between. Germline V CDR1 and CDR2: MNHEY, SMNVEV (reference sequence). The CDR3 is made up of 18 amino acids. This chain's CDR3 is CASSLLQGGWSGANVLTF. The CDR3 nucleotides are TGTGCCAGCAGTTTACTACAGGGTGGATGGTCCGGGGCCAACGTCCTGACTTTC.

The table lists this clone with a few counts. The CDR3 nucleotides are TGTGCCAGCAGCCACCCGGACAGGGAGTTCTATGGCTACACCTTC. It codes for CASSHPDREFYGYTF. The chain is built from TRBV7-9 and TRBJ1-2; 8 bases map to TRBD1. V shed 5 bases, J shed 4 bases, and the junction held 9 bases outside the gene matches. CDR3 length: 15 residues. Germline CDR1 and CDR2: SEHNR and FQNEAQ (reference sequence).

This sequence joins TRBV7-9 and TRBJ2-2; D ambiguous. The CDR3 covers 17 residues. CDR1 and CDR2 from the germline V gene are SEHNR and FQNEAQ (reference sequence). The ends were cut back, 1 base at V and 1 base at J, with 13 bases in the middle. Here the CDR3 DNA reads TGTGCCAGCAGCTTAGGAGGAGTCAGATTGAACACCGGGGAGCTGTTTTTT. Its translation: CASSLGGVRLNTGELFF.

The chain uses TRBV30 and TRBJ2-7, with D possibly matching TRBD1 (5 bases). The CDR3 is 11 amino acids. Per the germline V gene, CDR1 is GTSNPN and CDR2 is SVGIG (reference sequence). V shed 1 base and J shed 4 bases, with 5 bases lying between them. The CDR3, as DNA: TGTGCCTGGAGTGAGGGGTACGAGCAGTACTTC. Its translation: CAWSEGYEQYF.

The CDR3 loop reads CASSTNPGQGVQHSNQPQHF. In DNA form, the CDR3 reads TGTGCCAGCAGCACTAATCCGGGACAGGGGGTTCAGCACAGCAATCAGCCCCAGCATTTT. The chain combines TRBV2 with TRBJ1-5; 11 bases are a match to TRBD1. This CDR3 is 20 amino acids long. V lost 6 bases and J lost 1; bases outside the gene matches: 17. Germline V CDR1 and CDR2: SNHLY, FYNNEI.

The chain combines TRBV4-1 with TRBJ2-3, with 10 bases lining up with TRBD2. CDR3 length: 16 residues. V lost 3 bases, J lost 4 bases, and 7 bases stayed unmatched. Germline V gene data show CDR1 as MGHRA and CDR2 as YSYEKL. The CDR3 region has the DNA TGCGCCAGCAGCCAGGATAGCGGGAGGCCCCCAGATACGCAGTATTTT. Encoded protein: CASSQDSGRPPDTQYF.

The CDR3 DNA sequence: TGTGCCTGGATCGGCATCCTCCACCCAGATACGCAGTATTTT. It encodes CAWIGILHPDTQYF. The chain has TRBV30 and TRBJ2-3, with D unclear. The germline CDR1 and CDR2 sequences are GTSNPN and SVGIG (reference sequence). The CDR3 runs 14 residues. Between the trimmed V and J ends, which lost 4 bases and 4 bases, there was a span of 15 bases.